Listed below are T cell receptor beta chains from one sample, sequenced in a study of blood T cell repertoires in COVID-19. Assay: immunoSEQ multiplex PCR; the TCRdb copy retains only in-frame clones and omits some. The sample yields a few thousand clones, 70% seen once. Input material: peripheral blood. The receptors derive from a man aged 65 to 79 with active COVID-19. The conserved cysteine and the conserved F or W are not part of the CDR3 here.

J	V	CDR3
TRBJ2-3	TRBV11-2	ASSPSGALRY
TRBJ2-3	TRBV9	ASSPRAGKSTDTQY
TRBJ2-5	TRBV3-1/TRBV3-2	ASSRQAGGETQY
TRBJ1-6	TRBV2	ASSWDRANSPLH
TRBJ2-2	TRBV19	ASTGTRNTGELF
TRBJ2-3	TRBV27	ASSLSFSGGQTSTDTQY
TRBJ2-3	TRBV7-6	ASSGLAGITDTQY
TRBJ1-1	TRBV12-3/TRBV12-4	ASGSLNTEAF
TRBJ2-1	TRBV19	ASKRGGQNNEQF
TRBJ2-7	TRBV3-1/TRBV3-2	ASSQDPGQGVCEQY
TRBJ2-7	TRBV5-1	ASSNNRGLHHEQY
TRBJ2-5	TRBV3-1/TRBV3-2	ASTSGGEETQY
TRBJ2-5	TRBV7-2	ASSLTPQETQY
TRBJ2-1	TRBV5-6	ASSASTGYSYNEQF
TRBJ1-4	TRBV9	ASSVEGRPGEEKLF
TRBJ2-5	TRBV6-5	ASAFRQTIQETQY